The sequence of this T cell receptor (beta chain) was determined in a study of shared clonotypes between healthy human individuals. Study-level points and caveats: Sequencing depth was predicted to influence how clonotypes are shared among donors. Blood alone was sampled, and tissue repertoires likely differ. Among the subsets, naive ones generally showed larger estimated richness than memory ones.

For this clone: Its antigen remains unidentified.

This CDR3 is built from 15 residues. Germline lookup yields CDR1 LNHDA and CDR2 SQIVND (reference sequence). J lost 7 bases, V lost 3 bases, and 8 bases had no gene match. Clones were sequenced by immunoSEQ multiplex PCR, and TCRdb holds only the in-frame ones, with some missing. Of more than 2,000,000 clones in the sample, more than 85% were seen once. This chain links TRBV19 with TRBJ1-5; 8 nucleotides match TRBD1. The sequence derives from a man younger than 30 in good health. Some clones in this sample may be carry-over from other donors' samples. The sample consisted of naive CD4+ T cells from PBMCs. Stated subset: CD45RA+ positively selected. CDR3 nucleotide sequence: TGTGCCAGTAGTATCGTGACAGGGGTTGGCCAGCCCCAGCATTTT. Protein product: CASSIVTGVGQPQHF.